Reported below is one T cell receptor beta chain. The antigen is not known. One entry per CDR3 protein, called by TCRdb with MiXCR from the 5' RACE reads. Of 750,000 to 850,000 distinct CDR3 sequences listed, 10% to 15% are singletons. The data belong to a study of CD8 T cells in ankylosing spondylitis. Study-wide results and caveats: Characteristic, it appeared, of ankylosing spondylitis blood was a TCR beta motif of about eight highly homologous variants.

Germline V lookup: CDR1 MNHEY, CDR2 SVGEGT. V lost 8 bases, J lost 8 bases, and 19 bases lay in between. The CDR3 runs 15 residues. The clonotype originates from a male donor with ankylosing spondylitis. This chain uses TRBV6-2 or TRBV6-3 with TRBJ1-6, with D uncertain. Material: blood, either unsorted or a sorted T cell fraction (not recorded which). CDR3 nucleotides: TGTGCCAGCCGTCATCGGAGGGATTGGGATTCACCCCTCCACTTT. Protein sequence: CASRHRRDWDSPLHF.